A selection of T cell receptor beta chains follows, all from one sample in a study of immune characterization of retroperitoneal liposarcoma. TCRdb passed the PCR reads through MiXCR, listing each CDR3 protein once. This table has about 2,600 distinct CDR3 sequences, about 40% appearing once. Sequencing used tumor tissue. The receptor set was obtained from a male donor with retroperitoneal liposarcoma. Both conserved end residues are part of each CDR3. The D gene is left open where the match is weak. Some rows mark clone size as missing; the rest say once, few, many or name a class of expanded clone.

J gene: TRBJ2-1; V gene: TRBV12-3/TRBV12-4; D gene: .; clone size: .; CDR3 DNA: TGTGCCAGCAGTCCCGGCAGGGGGGTATCCTACGAGCAGTTCTTC; CDR3 protein: CASSPGRGVSYEQFF
J gene: TRBJ2-2; V gene: TRBV27; D gene: .; clone size: .; CDR3 DNA: TGTGCCAGCAGTTCCTCCCGGGCCTCGAACACCGGGGAGCTGTTTTTT; CDR3 protein: CASSSSRASNTGELFF
J gene: TRBJ2-7; V gene: TRBV11-3; D gene: TRBD1; clone size: few; CDR3 DNA: TGTGCCAGCAGCCAGGGACAGGGAGGCGAGCAGTACTTC; CDR3 protein: CASSQGQGGEQYF
J gene: TRBJ2-7; V gene: TRBV12-3/TRBV12-4; D gene: .; clone size: .; CDR3 DNA: TGTGCCAGCGCGAAGACGTACGAGCAGTACTTC; CDR3 protein: CASAKTYEQYF
J gene: TRBJ2-7; V gene: TRBV7-8; D gene: .; clone size: .; CDR3 DNA: TGTGCCAGCAGCTTAAGGTTCGGGCCTCGCTACGAGCAGTACTTC; CDR3 protein: CASSLRFGPRYEQYF
J gene: TRBJ2-7; V gene: TRBV6-1; D gene: .; clone size: large; CDR3 DNA: TGTGCCAGCAGTGAAGTAGGGGACGAGCAGTACTTC; CDR3 protein: CASSEVGDEQYF
J gene: TRBJ2-5; V gene: TRBV11-1; D gene: .; clone size: large; CDR3 DNA: TGTGCCAGCGCCAGCGACACGTACCAAGAGACCCAGTACTTC; CDR3 protein: CASASDTYQETQYF
J gene: TRBJ1-4; V gene: TRBV6-1; D gene: .; clone size: .; CDR3 DNA: TGTGCCAGCACCGATACCGGGGAGGTCTTGGGGAAACTGTTTTTT; CDR3 protein: CASTDTGEVLGKLFF
J gene: TRBJ2-7; V gene: TRBV12-3/TRBV12-4; D gene: TRBD2; clone size: medium-sized; CDR3 DNA: TGTGCCAGCAGTCGAACGCAGCGTGCTAGCGGGAGGGGCGACGAGCAGTACTTC; CDR3 protein: CASSRTQRASGRGDEQYF
J gene: TRBJ2-1; V gene: TRBV6-1; D gene: TRBD2; clone size: medium-sized; CDR3 DNA: TGTGCCAGCAGTGTAGCGGGAGGAGAAAATGAGCAGTTCTTC; CDR3 protein: CASSVAGGENEQFF
J gene: TRBJ2-7; V gene: TRBV27; D gene: .; clone size: .; CDR3 DNA: TGTGCCAGCAGTGTACGGGGGAAGGAGTACGAGCAGTACTTC; CDR3 protein: CASSVRGKEYEQYF
J gene: TRBJ1-1; V gene: TRBV12-3/TRBV12-4; D gene: .; clone size: .; CDR3 DNA: TGTGCCAGCAGCCTCCTTCAGGGCAGAGGTGAAGCTTTCTTT; CDR3 protein: CASSLLQGRGEAFF
J gene: TRBJ2-1; V gene: TRBV7-2; D gene: .; clone size: medium-sized; CDR3 DNA: TGTGCCAGCAGCTTAGAATATACCTCCTACAATGAGCAGTTCTTC; CDR3 protein: CASSLEYTSYNEQFF
J gene: TRBJ1-3; V gene: TRBV6-1; D gene: .; clone size: .; CDR3 DNA: TGTGCCAGCCGCTTGGGGGGGGACCACTCTGGAAACACCATATATTTT; CDR3 protein: CASRLGGDHSGNTIYF
J gene: TRBJ1-6; V gene: TRBV11-2; D gene: TRBD1; clone size: .; CDR3 DNA: TGTGCCAACAGCCCCCGACAGGGCCATTCACCCCTCCACTTT; CDR3 protein: CANSPRQGHSPLHF
J gene: TRBJ2-5; V gene: TRBV6-1; D gene: .; clone size: .; CDR3 DNA: TGTGCCAGCAGTGAGGGGTACCGCGAGACCCAGTACTTC; CDR3 protein: CASSEGYRETQYF
J gene: TRBJ2-3; V gene: TRBV4-1; D gene: .; clone size: .; CDR3 DNA: TGCGCCAGCAGCCTGGGCGGCTGGGACACAGATACGCAGTATTTT; CDR3 protein: CASSLGGWDTDTQYF
J gene: TRBJ2-3; V gene: TRBV12-3/TRBV12-4; D gene: .; clone size: .; CDR3 DNA: TGTGCCAGCGGAGATGGGACTCTTAGCACAGATACGCAGTATTTT; CDR3 protein: CASGDGTLSTDTQYF
J gene: TRBJ1-2; V gene: TRBV6-2/TRBV6-3; D gene: .; clone size: few; CDR3 DNA: TGTGCCAGCAGTTACCCCACCGGGGGCTATGGCTACACCTTC; CDR3 protein: CASSYPTGGYGYTF
J gene: TRBJ2-2; V gene: TRBV7-2; D gene: .; clone size: few; CDR3 DNA: TGTGCCAGCAGCTCAGGGAACACCGGGGAGCTGTTTTTT; CDR3 protein: CASSSGNTGELFF
J gene: TRBJ2-5; V gene: TRBV6-1; D gene: TRBD1; clone size: hyperexpanded; CDR3 DNA: TGTGCCAGCAGCGCCCGGGACAGGGGGCTAAGGGAGACCCAGTACTTC; CDR3 protein: CASSARDRGLRETQYF
J gene: TRBJ2-1; V gene: TRBV27; D gene: .; clone size: .; CDR3 DNA: TGTGCCAGCCGAAAATTCAGGGACGAATTCAATGAGCAGTTCTTC; CDR3 protein: CASRKFRDEFNEQFF
J gene: TRBJ2-3; V gene: TRBV6-1; D gene: .; clone size: large; CDR3 DNA: TGTGCCAGCAGTTTGAGGCCCAGCACAGATACGCAGTATTTT; CDR3 protein: CASSLRPSTDTQYF
J gene: TRBJ2-5; V gene: TRBV7-6; D gene: .; clone size: medium-sized; CDR3 DNA: TGTGCCAGCAGCCCGCGGGAGACCCAGTACTTC; CDR3 protein: CASSPRETQYF
J gene: TRBJ2-3; V gene: TRBV11-3; D gene: .; clone size: .; CDR3 DNA: TGTGCCAGCAGCTTAGGGGAGACAGATACGCAGTATTTT; CDR3 protein: CASSLGETDTQYF
J gene: TRBJ2-1; V gene: TRBV11-3; D gene: TRBD2; clone size: .; CDR3 DNA: TGTGCCAGCAGCCGACGGACTAGCGGCACTTACAATGAGCAGTTCTTC; CDR3 protein: CASSRRTSGTYNEQFF
J gene: TRBJ1-1; V gene: TRBV6-1; D gene: .; clone size: .; CDR3 DNA: TGTGCCAGCAGTGAAGCGGGAGGATTGCTTGAAGCTTTCTTT; CDR3 protein: CASSEAGGLLEAFF
J gene: TRBJ1-2; V gene: TRBV27; D gene: TRBD1; clone size: .; CDR3 DNA: TGTGCCAGCAGTCAAGGGACAGGGGGGGTCTATGGCTACACCTTC; CDR3 protein: CASSQGTGGVYGYTF
J gene: TRBJ2-7; V gene: TRBV27; D gene: .; clone size: .; CDR3 DNA: TGTGCCAGCGGCACCCCAGACTCCTACGAGCAGTACTTC; CDR3 protein: CASGTPDSYEQYF
J gene: TRBJ2-1; V gene: TRBV11-3; D gene: TRBD2; clone size: .; CDR3 DNA: TGTGCCAGCGGATGGACTAGCGGGAGTGAGTCCTACAATGAGCAGTTCTTC; CDR3 protein: CASGWTSGSESYNEQFF
J gene: TRBJ2-3; V gene: TRBV6-6; D gene: .; clone size: large; CDR3 DNA: TGTGCCAGCAGTTACTTGTGGTCGGTAGATACGCAGTATTTT; CDR3 protein: CASSYLWSVDTQYF
J gene: TRBJ2-1; V gene: TRBV7-9; D gene: .; clone size: large; CDR3 DNA: TGTGCCAGCAGCTTAAGGGGGATTTCCTACGAGCAGTTCTTC; CDR3 protein: CASSLRGISYEQFF
J gene: TRBJ2-1; V gene: TRBV5-4; D gene: TRBD2; clone size: .; CDR3 DNA: TGTGCCAGCAGCTTTGGGGGGGGGTCCTACAATGAGCAGTTCTTC; CDR3 protein: CASSFGGGSYNEQFF
J gene: TRBJ2-3; V gene: TRBV9; D gene: TRBD2; clone size: .; CDR3 DNA: TGTGCCAGCAGCGTAGGAGTCCTAGCGGGGGGTGGCACAGATACGCAGTATTTT; CDR3 protein: CASSVGVLAGGGTDTQYF
J gene: TRBJ2-3; V gene: TRBV11-3; D gene: TRBD1; clone size: medium-sized; CDR3 DNA: TGTGCCAGCAGCTTGAGCTCCGGGACAGGGGAAGATACGCAGTATTTT; CDR3 protein: CASSLSSGTGEDTQYF
J gene: TRBJ1-1; V gene: TRBV6-5; D gene: .; clone size: .; CDR3 DNA: TGTGCCAGCAGTTCGGAGTTCCGGACGAGCACTGAAGCTTTCTTT; CDR3 protein: CASSSEFRTSTEAFF
J gene: TRBJ2-5; V gene: TRBV27; D gene: .; clone size: medium-sized; CDR3 DNA: TGTGCCGCAGGGGGGGAGACCCAGTACTTC; CDR3 protein: CAAGGETQYF
J gene: TRBJ2-3; V gene: TRBV12-5; D gene: TRBD2; clone size: .; CDR3 DNA: TGTGCTAGTGGTTCGAGCGGGAGAAGGGGAGATACGCAGTATTTT; CDR3 protein: CASGSSGRRGDTQYF
J gene: TRBJ2-5; V gene: TRBV11-2; D gene: .; clone size: .; CDR3 DNA: TGTGCCAGCAGCTTAGGACTACAAGAGACCCAGTACTTC; CDR3 protein: CASSLGLQETQYF
J gene: TRBJ2-2; V gene: TRBV11-1; D gene: .; clone size: .; CDR3 DNA: TGTGCCAGCAGAAAAGAGGTCCCTTGGGCCGGGGAGCTGTTTTTT; CDR3 protein: CASRKEVPWAGELFF
J gene: TRBJ2-1; V gene: TRBV6-5; D gene: TRBD2; clone size: .; CDR3 DNA: TGTGCCAGCAGTTACCCAAAGACTAGCGGGGACTACAATGAGCAGTTCTTC; CDR3 protein: CASSYPKTSGDYNEQFF
J gene: TRBJ2-1; V gene: TRBV27; D gene: TRBD1; clone size: once; CDR3 DNA: TGTGCCAGCAGCCTCATGCAGGGGGTATCCTACAATGAGCAGTTCTTC; CDR3 protein: CASSLMQGVSYNEQFF
J gene: TRBJ1-3; V gene: TRBV6-6; D gene: .; clone size: .; CDR3 DNA: TGTGCCAGCAGTTACTGGTCAGGGGAAGGCCGAACTGGAAACACCATATATTTT; CDR3 protein: CASSYWSGEGRTGNTIYF
J gene: TRBJ2-4; V gene: TRBV6-6; D gene: .; clone size: .; CDR3 DNA: TGTGCCAGCAGTTACTCGACAGTTAGCTTTGAGCAGTACTTC; CDR3 protein: CASSYSTVSFEQYF
J gene: TRBJ2-1; V gene: TRBV25-1; D gene: TRBD1; clone size: .; CDR3 DNA: TGTGCCAGCAGTGAATGGACAGGGAACAATGAGCAGTTCTTC; CDR3 protein: CASSEWTGNNEQFF
J gene: TRBJ1-5; V gene: TRBV6-6; D gene: TRBD1; clone size: .; CDR3 DNA: TGTGCCAGCATTCTACGAGGGGGCTGGGGCAATCAGCCCCAGCATTTT; CDR3 protein: CASILRGGWGNQPQHF
J gene: TRBJ2-1; V gene: TRBV6-4; D gene: TRBD1; clone size: few; CDR3 DNA: TGTGCCAGCAGTGACTCCCCAGGGGGCGGGGAGCAGTTCTTC; CDR3 protein: CASSDSPGGGEQFF
J gene: TRBJ1-2; V gene: TRBV27; D gene: TRBD1; clone size: .; CDR3 DNA: TGTGCCAGCAGTTCATATATCGTAGGACAGGGTGGCTATGGCTACACCTTC; CDR3 protein: CASSSYIVGQGGYGYTF
J gene: TRBJ2-7; V gene: TRBV6-5; D gene: TRBD2; clone size: .; CDR3 DNA: TGTGCCAGCAGTCTGACTAGCGGGAGCTCCTACGAGCAGTACTTC; CDR3 protein: CASSLTSGSSYEQYF
J gene: TRBJ2-1; V gene: TRBV12-3/TRBV12-4; D gene: TRBD2; clone size: .; CDR3 DNA: TGTGCCAGCAGTTTCGGGACTACCCCCTTCTTC; CDR3 protein: CASSFGTTPFF